The 3 T cell receptor beta chains in this list originate from one sample, sequenced in a study of human T cells and chemical hapten exposure. The sample's time point: pre-sensitization, week 0. Treatment reported: therapeutic diphenylcyclopropenone sensitization with weekly scalp DPC. A single record per CDR3 protein comes from TCRdb applying MiXCR to the RACE reads. This table has a few hundred thousand distinct CDR3 sequences, 4.5% to 5.5% appearing once. Here the sequenced sample was whole blood, taken in connection with sensitization to the hapten diphenylcyclopropenone (DPC). These receptors originate from a young woman with alopecia areata. Some clones in this sample may be carry-over from other donors' samples.

The chain carries TRBV25-1 and TRBJ1-1; D unresolved. Trimming left V 9 bases short and J 0 bases short, with 17 bases between. The CDR3 runs 15 residues. Germline lookup yields CDR1 MGHDK and CDR2 SYGVNS. As DNA, the CDR3 is TGTGCCAGTATCTCATCTGTGACGGTGAACACTGAAGCTTTCTTT. Protein: CASISSVTVNTEAFF.

This clonotype was seen a few times. The V call is TRBV20-1, the J call TRBJ2-7; maybe TRBD2 (5 bases). With 1 base removed from V and 5 bases from J, the gap between germline ends came to 12 bases. Germline V gene sequence: CDR1 DFQATT, CDR2 SNEGSKA (reference sequence). The CDR3 consists of 13 residues. CDR3 protein: CSARGDTSNEQYF. CDR3 in DNA: TGCAGTGCTAGAGGCGATACTAGTAACGAGCAGTACTTC.

This clonotype was seen a few times. This sequence joins TRBV2 and TRBJ2-1; D is unresolved. Germline CDR1 SNHLY, CDR2 FYNNEI. Deletions cut 7 bases from V and 0 bases from J, with 16 bases between. The CDR3 consists of 16 residues. The DNA for the CDR3 is TGTGCCAGCACCTTGGACGTCATGAGCTCCTACAATGAGCAGTTCTTC. It codes for CASTLDVMSSYNEQFF.